This record covers a single T cell receptor (beta chain). Sequenced by immunoSEQ multiplex PCR; TCRdb stores in-frame clones only, minus some. The table lists around 2,000,000 clones, roughly 94% of them singletons. These data are taken from a study of shared clonotypes between healthy human individuals. CD8 cells classed as naive were CD45RO-negative and positively selected for CCR7, excluding terminally differentiated effector memory CD45RA+ cells. This clonotype was obtained from a man aged 18 to 30 in good health. The sequenced sample consisted of naive CD8+ T cells sorted from blood.

This CDR3 reads CASSSQTGVSYEQYF. The CDR3 DNA is TGTGCCAGCAGTTCACAGACAGGGGTCTCCTACGAGCAGTACTTC. This chain links TRBV27 with TRBJ2-7, with 8 bases aligning to TRBD1. The V gene's germline CDR1 is MNHEY and CDR2 SMNVEV (reference sequence). V trimming: 4 bases; J trimming: 0 bases; junction bases outside the gene matches: 5. The CDR3 has 15 amino acids.